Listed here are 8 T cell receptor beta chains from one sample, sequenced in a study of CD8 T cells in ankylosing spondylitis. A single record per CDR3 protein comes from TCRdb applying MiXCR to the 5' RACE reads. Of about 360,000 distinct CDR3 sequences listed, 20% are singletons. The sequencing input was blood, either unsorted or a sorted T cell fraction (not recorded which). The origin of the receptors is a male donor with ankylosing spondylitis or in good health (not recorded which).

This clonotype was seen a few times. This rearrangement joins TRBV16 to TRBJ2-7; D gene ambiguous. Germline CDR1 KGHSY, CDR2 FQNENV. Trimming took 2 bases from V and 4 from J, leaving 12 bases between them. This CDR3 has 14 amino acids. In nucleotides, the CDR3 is TGTGCCAGCAGCCAAGGGGTAGCCCGATACGAGCAGTACTTC. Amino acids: CASSQGVARYEQYF. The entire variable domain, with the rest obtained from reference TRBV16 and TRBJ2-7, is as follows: GEEVAQTPKHLVRGEGQKAKLYCAPIKGHSYVFWYQQVLKNEFKFLISFQNENVFDETGMPKERFSAKCLPNSPCSLEIQATKLEDSAVYFCASSQGVARYEQYFGPGTRLTVT.

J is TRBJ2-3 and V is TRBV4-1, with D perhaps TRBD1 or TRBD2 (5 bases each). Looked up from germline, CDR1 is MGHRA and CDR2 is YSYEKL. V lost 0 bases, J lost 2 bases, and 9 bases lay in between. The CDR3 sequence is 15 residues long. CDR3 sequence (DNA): TGCGCCAGCAGCCAAGAGGGACGGGACACAGATACGCAGTATTTT. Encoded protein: CASSQEGRDTDTQYF.

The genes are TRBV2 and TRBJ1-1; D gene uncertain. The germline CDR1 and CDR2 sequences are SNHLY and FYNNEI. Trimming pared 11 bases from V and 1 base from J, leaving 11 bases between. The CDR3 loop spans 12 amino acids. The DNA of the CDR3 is TGTGCCGGCCGGATTTGGAACACTGAAGCTTTCTTT. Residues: CAGRIWNTEAFF.

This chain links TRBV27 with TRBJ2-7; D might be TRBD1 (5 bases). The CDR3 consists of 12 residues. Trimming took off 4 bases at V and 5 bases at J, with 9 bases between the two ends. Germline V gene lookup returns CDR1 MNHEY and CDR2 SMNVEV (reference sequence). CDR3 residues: CASSSTANEQYF. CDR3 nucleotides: TGTGCCAGCAGTTCGACAGCAAACGAGCAGTACTTC.

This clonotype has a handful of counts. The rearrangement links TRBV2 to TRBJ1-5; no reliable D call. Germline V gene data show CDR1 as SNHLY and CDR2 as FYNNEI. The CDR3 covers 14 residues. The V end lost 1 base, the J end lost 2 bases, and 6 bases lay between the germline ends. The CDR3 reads CASSEGLGNQPQHF. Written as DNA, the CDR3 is TGTGCCAGCAGTGAAGGGTTGGGCAATCAGCCCCAGCATTTT. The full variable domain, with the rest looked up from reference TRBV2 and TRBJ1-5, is EPEVTQTPSHQVTQMGQEVILRCVPISNHLYFYWYRQILGQKVEFLVSFYNNEISEKSEIFDDQFSVERPDGSNFTLKIRSTKLEDSAMYFCASSEGLGNQPQHFGDGTRLSIL.

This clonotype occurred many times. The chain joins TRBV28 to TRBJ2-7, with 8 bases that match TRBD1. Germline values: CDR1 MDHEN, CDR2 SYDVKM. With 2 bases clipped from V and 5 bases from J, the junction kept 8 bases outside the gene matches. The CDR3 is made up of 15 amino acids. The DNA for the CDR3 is TGTGCCAGCAGTTTAGACGACAGGGGAACCCACGAGCAGTACTTC. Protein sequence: CASSLDDRGTHEQYF.

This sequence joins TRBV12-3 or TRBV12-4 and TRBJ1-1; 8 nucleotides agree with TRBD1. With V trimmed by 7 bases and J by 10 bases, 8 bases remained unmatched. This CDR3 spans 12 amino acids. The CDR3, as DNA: TGTGCCAGCACCCCAGGGGGCCACGGAGCTTTCTTT. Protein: CASTPGGHGAFF.

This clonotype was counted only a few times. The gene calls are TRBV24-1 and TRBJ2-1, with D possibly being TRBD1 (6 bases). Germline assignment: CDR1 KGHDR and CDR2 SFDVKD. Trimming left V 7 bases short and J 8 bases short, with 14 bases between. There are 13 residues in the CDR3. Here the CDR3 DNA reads TGTGCCACCAGGGGGGCTGGAGATGATGAGCAGTTCTTC. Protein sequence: CATRGAGDDEQFF.